Listed below are T cell receptor beta chains from one sample, sequenced in a study of vaccination and CD4 T cells after COVID-19. TCRdb re-derived calls from the PCR reads in MiXCR, one entry per CDR3 protein. In the table there are 20,000 to 25,000 distinct CDR3 sequences, under 60% of which are singletons. These receptors lack a known antigen. Sequencing was carried out using CD4+ T cells from blood, cultured in vitro. All receptors come from a human donor who had recovered from COVID-19. The CDR3 runs from the conserved cysteine through the conserved F or W. Fields, in order: clone size, V gene, D gene, J gene, CDR3 DNA, CDR3 protein. A D gene is named only where the DNA matches it firmly. The size entry is marked missing in some rows and otherwise reads once, few, many or a size class.

abundance: few; v_gene: TRBV15; d_gene: NA; j_gene: TRBJ2-5; CDR3nt: TGTGCCACCAGCAACCACCACATTATGGGTGGTCGAGAGACCCAGTACTTC; CDR3aa: CATSNHHIMGGRETQYF
abundance: NA; v_gene: TRBV7-2; d_gene: TRBD2; j_gene: TRBJ2-7; CDR3nt: TGTGCCAGCAGCCCGGGACTAGCGGTCTCCTACGAGCAGTACTTC; CDR3aa: CASSPGLAVSYEQYF
abundance: once; v_gene: TRBV20-1; d_gene: TRBD1; j_gene: TRBJ2-7; CDR3nt: TGCAGTGCCACAGGGGGATTCTACGAGCAGTACTTC; CDR3aa: CSATGGFYEQYF
abundance: NA; v_gene: TRBV11-2; d_gene: NA; j_gene: TRBJ1-1; CDR3nt: TGTGCCAGCAACTACCAGGCCCTGACTGAAGCTTTCTTT; CDR3aa: CASNYQALTEAFF
abundance: NA; v_gene: TRBV24-1; d_gene: NA; j_gene: TRBJ2-7; CDR3nt: TGTGCCACCAGTCCCTCTCAGGATCCCTACGAGCAGTACTTC; CDR3aa: CATSPSQDPYEQYF
abundance: NA; v_gene: TRBV19; d_gene: NA; j_gene: TRBJ1-2; CDR3nt: TGTGCCAGTAGTATATCGACTGATAACTATGGCTACACCTTC; CDR3aa: CASSISTDNYGYTF
abundance: NA; v_gene: TRBV19; d_gene: TRBD2; j_gene: TRBJ2-2; CDR3nt: TGTGCCAGTAGTTTTAGCGGGACTAACACCGGGGAGCTGTTTTTT; CDR3aa: CASSFSGTNTGELFF
abundance: NA; v_gene: TRBV7-9; d_gene: NA; j_gene: TRBJ1-2; CDR3nt: TGTGCCAGCAGACGCTCGCAGGGGTCCTGGGGCTACACCTTC; CDR3aa: CASRRSQGSWGYTF
abundance: NA; v_gene: TRBV20-1; d_gene: NA; j_gene: TRBJ2-1; CDR3nt: TGCAGTGCTCGGGTGGTGGGAGTCGCCTACAATGAGCAGTTCTTC; CDR3aa: CSARVVGVAYNEQFF
abundance: NA; v_gene: TRBV6-1; d_gene: NA; j_gene: TRBJ2-2; CDR3nt: TGTGCCAGCACCCCCCAGCGAGCGAACACCGGGGAGCTGTTTTTT; CDR3aa: CASTPQRANTGELFF
abundance: NA; v_gene: TRBV18; d_gene: TRBD1; j_gene: TRBJ2-7; CDR3nt: TGTGCCAGCGGGACAGGGATAAAGTCCTACGAGCAGTACTTC; CDR3aa: CASGTGIKSYEQYF